This T cell receptor (beta chain) was recovered during a study of cytomegalovirus exposure and HLA in healthy donors. At the level of the study: Findings of an earlier analysis included over 95 million unique TCR beta sequences from around 180 million T cells.

Use of 60 Vbeta and 13 Jbeta primers characterized the PCR. Assay used: immunoSEQ multiplex PCR; TCRdb lists only in-frame clones, some missing. The data hold roughly 150,000 clones, with over 75% observed a single time. The CDR3 has 14 residues. CDR1 MNHNS and CDR2 SASEGT come from the germline V gene. V gave up 2 bases and J gave up 8 bases, with 14 bases separating them. The TCR comes from a man aged 25-40 years in good health and CMV-seropositive. Sequencing input: PBMCs. J is TRBJ2-3 and V is TRBV6-1, with a weak D call TRBD2 (7 bases). The CDR3 region has the DNA TGTGCCAGCAGTGAATGGGGGGGCTCGGCTACGCAGTATTTT. Translating it yields CASSEWGGSATQYF.